These T cell receptor beta chains were read from a single sample in a study of cytomegalovirus exposure and HLA in healthy donors. Assay used: immunoSEQ multiplex PCR; TCRdb lists only in-frame clones, some missing. Its listing shows around 80,000 clones. Sequenced input: PBMCs. These receptor sequences come from a boy aged 5-17 years in good health and CMV-seronegative. Both conserved end residues are part of each CDR3. D genes are given only for firm matches.

V	D	J	length	CDR3	DNA
TRBV7-9	TRBD1	TRBJ2-2	17	CASSLGPGTVNTGELFF	TGTGCCAGCAGCTTGGGACCCGGGACAGTCAACACCGGGGAGCTGTTTTTT
TRBV2	TRBD1	TRBJ1-5	14	CASSDRTGDQPQHF	TGTGCCAGCAGTGATCGGACAGGGGATCAGCCCCAGCATTTT
TRBV11-2	-	TRBJ2-3	16	CASSLDPRDLEDTQYF	TGTGCCAGCAGCTTAGACCCCCGGGACTTAGAAGATACGCAGTATTTT
TRBV9	-	TRBJ1-4	13	CAGGGPSHGKLFF	TGTGCCGGGGGGGGGCCATCCCATGGAAAACTGTTTTTT
TRBV7-9	TRBD1	TRBJ2-7	15	CASRDEGQGSYEQYF	TGTGCCAGCAGGGACGAGGGACAGGGCTCCTACGAGCAGTACTTC
TRBV19	-	TRBJ2-7	15	CASRSVGHHSYEQYF	TGTGCCAGTCGATCAGTGGGACATCACTCCTACGAGCAGTACTTC
TRBV5-1	TRBD2	TRBJ2-3	20	CASSSSAGGTSNPSTDTQYF	TGCGCCAGCAGCTCTTCGGCGGGGGGGACTTCCAACCCTAGCACAGATACGCAGTATTTT
TRBV2	-	TRBJ2-5	12	CASHRAVETQYF	TGTGCCAGCCACAGGGCGGTAGAGACCCAGTACTTC
TRBV6-5	-	TRBJ2-1	12	CASSYRYGEQFF	TGTGCCAGCAGTTACCGTTACGGTGAGCAGTTCTTC
TRBV6-1	-	TRBJ2-5	16	CASSELESAPKETQYF	TGTGCCAGCAGTGAACTAGAGTCAGCACCAAAGGAGACCCAGTACTTC
TRBV30	-	TRBJ1-4	17	CACRCRGRETTNEKLFF	TGTGCCTGCAGATGTAGGGGCAGGGAAACAACTAATGAAAAACTGTTTTTT
TRBV6-1	TRBD1	TRBJ1-4	14	CASSPGTGHEKLFF	TGTGCCAGCAGTCCCGGGACAGGGCACGAAAAACTGTTTTTT
TRBV6-5	TRBD1	TRBJ1-2	13	CASRFRDRPQHTF	TGTGCCAGCAGGTTCCGGGACAGGCCCCAGCACACCTTC
TRBV18	TRBD1	TRBJ1-2	15	CASSPVQGPNYGYTF	TGTGCCAGCTCACCTGTACAGGGGCCTAACTATGGCTACACCTTC
TRBV5-1	TRBD2	TRBJ2-1	15	CASSKASGGVNEQFF	TGCGCCAGCAGCAAGGCTAGCGGGGGGGTTAATGAGCAGTTCTTC
TRBV5-4	-	TRBJ1-2	15	CASSLVAGTTDGYTF	TGTGCCAGCAGCTTGGTCGCGGGGACCACCGATGGCTACACCTTC
TRBV5-1	-	TRBJ1-1	13	CASRWQGNTEAFF	TGCGCCAGCAGGTGGCAGGGGAACACTGAAGCTTTCTTT
TRBV7-2	-	TRBJ1-4	16	CASSRRSQIGGEKLFF	TGTGCCAGCAGCCGGCGAAGCCAGATTGGGGGGGAAAAACTGTTTTTT
TRBV7-8	-	TRBJ2-7	13	CASSFGELYEQYF	TGTGCCAGCAGCTTTGGGGAGCTCTACGAGCAGTACTTC
TRBV4-1	-	TRBJ1-1	15	CASSQTGLSNTEDFF	TGCGCCAGCAGCCAAACAGGGTTAAGCAACACTGAAGATTTCTTT
TRBV11-1	-	TRBJ1-1	15	CASSTPREGNTEAFF	TGTGCCAGCAGCACCCCGCGAGAGGGGAACACTGAAGCTTTCTTT
TRBV7-9	-	TRBJ1-1	15	CASSVYQGRYTEAFF	TGTGCCAGCAGCGTATACCAGGGAAGGTACACTGAAGCTTTCTTT
TRBV5-1	TRBD2	TRBJ2-1	16	CASSRASGPIIGEQFF	TGCGCCAGCAGCAGAGCTAGCGGTCCGATTATCGGTGAGCAGTTCTTC
TRBV7-9	TRBD2	TRBJ2-3	16	CASSLGTSGELMTQYF	TGTGCCAGCAGCCTAGGGACTAGCGGGGAGCTGATGACGCAGTATTTT
TRBV7-9	-	TRBJ2-1	13	CASSFTGYNEQFF	TGTGCCAGCAGCTTTACAGGGTACAATGAGCAGTTCTTC
TRBV19	TRBD1	TRBJ1-1	15	CASSSITGAGVEAFF	TGTGCCAGTAGTAGCATCACAGGGGCAGGTGTTGAAGCTTTCTTT
TRBV14	-	TRBJ2-3	17	CASSPQRRGPITDTQYF	TGTGCCAGCAGCCCCCAAAGGAGGGGCCCGATCACAGATACGCAGTATTTT
TRBV5-4	TRBD1	TRBJ1-6	17	CASSAGTPGQSSSPLHF	TGTGCCAGCAGCGCAGGTACTCCGGGACAGAGTTCTTCACCCCTCCACTTT
TRBV18	-	TRBJ1-4	15	CASSPWTATNEKLFF	TGTGCCAGCTCACCATGGACAGCAACTAATGAAAAACTGTTTTTT
TRBV5-1	TRBD1	TRBJ1-1	14	CASSLTTGVAEDFF	TGCGCCAGCAGCTTGACCACAGGGGTGGCTGAAGATTTCTTT
TRBV5-6	TRBD1	TRBJ1-2	12	CASSWDRGGYTF	TGTGCCAGCAGCTGGGACAGGGGTGGCTACACCTTC
TRBV11-2	TRBD1	TRBJ1-2	17	CASSLDSFGQVFYGYTF	TGTGCCAGCAGCTTAGATTCATTCGGACAGGTGTTCTATGGCTACACCTTC
TRBV7-2	-	TRBJ2-1	15	CASSLGGAGGNEQFF	TGTGCCAGCAGCTTAGGAGGGGCTGGGGGGAATGAGCAGTTCTTC
TRBV4-2	TRBD1	TRBJ1-2	15	CASSQEDRGLYGYTF	TGTGCCAGCAGCCAGGAGGACAGGGGGTTGTATGGCTACACCTTC
TRBV5-4	TRBD1	TRBJ1-5	16	CASSLGSGGNDQPQHF	TGTGCCAGCAGCTTGGGTTCAGGGGGCAACGATCAGCCCCAGCATTTT
TRBV5-1	-	TRBJ1-4	14	CASSLDFSGEKLFF	TGCGCCAGCAGCTTGGATTTCTCGGGGGAAAAACTGTTTTTT
TRBV6-1	-	TRBJ1-5	13	CASAGNSNQPQHF	TGTGCAAGCGCGGGAAATAGCAATCAGCCCCAGCATTTT
TRBV5-1	TRBD1	TRBJ2-7	13	CASSLGQDNEQYF	TGCGCCAGCAGCTTAGGACAGGACAACGAGCAGTACTTC
TRBV5-1	-	TRBJ2-3	15	CASRSVAGNTDTQYF	TGCGCCAGCAGGTCCGTCGCGGGGAACACAGATACGCAGTATTTT
TRBV27	-	TRBJ1-1	16	CASSSIRGSRIAEAFF	TGTGCCAGCAGTTCCATCAGGGGATCAAGGATCGCTGAAGCTTTCTTT
TRBV20-1	-	TRBJ1-1	11	CSAWQNTEAFF	TGCAGTGCATGGCAGAACACTGAAGCTTTCTTT
TRBV19	-	TRBJ1-1	16	CASTLPGGFMNTEAFF	TGTGCCAGTACCCTGCCGGGAGGGTTTATGAACACTGAAGCTTTCTTT
TRBV7-9	TRBD1	TRBJ2-5	15	CASSSIGQGEKTQYF	TGTGCCAGCAGCTCGATAGGACAGGGTGAAAAGACCCAGTACTTC
TRBV6-5	TRBD1	TRBJ2-7	15	CASSYGTGNAYEQYF	TGTGCCAGCAGTTACGGGACAGGGAATGCCTACGAGCAGTACTTC
TRBV18	-	TRBJ1-1	13	CASSPASGTEAFF	TGTGCCAGCTCACCAGCCTCGGGCACTGAAGCTTTCTTT
TRBV5-6	-	TRBJ1-2	12	CASSLGPGRYTF	TGTGCCAGCAGCTTGGGGCCGGGTCGCTACACCTTC
TRBV30	-	TRBJ1-2	13	CAWSAGQGYGYTF	TGTGCCTGGAGTGCGGGGCAGGGGTATGGCTACACCTTC
TRBV27	-	TRBJ2-1	15	CASTSLPGSYNEQFF	TGTGCCAGCACGAGTCTTCCAGGGTCCTACAATGAGCAGTTCTTC
TRBV18	-	TRBJ1-2	13	CASSAGADYGYTF	TGTGCCAGCTCAGCAGGGGCTGACTATGGCTACACCTTC
TRBV19	TRBD1	TRBJ1-2	13	CASRTDRVHGYTF	TGTGCCAGTAGAACGGACAGGGTTCATGGCTACACCTTC
TRBV6-1	-	TRBJ1-4	15	CASSGRTALGEKLFF	TGTGCCAGCAGTGGTCGGACAGCGCTGGGCGAAAAACTGTTTTTT
TRBV9	-	TRBJ1-2	14	CASSVALDQGGYTF	TGTGCCAGCAGCGTAGCTTTGGATCAGGGGGGCTACACCTTC
TRBV5-1	TRBD2	TRBJ2-7	11	CASRGAYEQYF	TGCGCCAGCCGGGGGGCCTACGAGCAGTACTTC
TRBV25-1	TRBD1	TRBJ1-1	15	CASGPPDRDDTEAFF	TGTGCCAGCGGTCCCCCCGACAGGGACGACACTGAAGCTTTCTTT
TRBV7-6	TRBD2	TRBJ2-2	18	CASSFSSAGGSNTGELFF	TGTGCCAGCAGCTTCTCTTCAGCGGGAGGGTCGAACACCGGGGAGCTGTTTTTT
TRBV7-2	-	TRBJ2-7	12	CASRHAVSEQYF	TGTGCCAGCAGACACGCGGTTTCCGAGCAGTACTTC
TRBV5-1	TRBD2	TRBJ2-1	16	CASSPRTSGNHNEQFF	TGCGCCAGCAGCCCACGGACTAGCGGGAATCACAATGAGCAGTTCTTC
TRBV4-2	TRBD2	TRBJ2-3	19	CASSQELAGGVLSTDTQYF	TGTGCCAGCAGCCAAGAGCTAGCGGGAGGGGTTCTTAGCACAGATACGCAGTATTTT